This record concerns one TCR beta chain sequence. Its antigen is still unknown. The analysis combined second doses at about 4 or about 12 weeks. The data were obtained in a study of T cell responses to AZD1222 COVID-19 vaccine. CDR1 is ENHRY, CDR2 SYGVKD, per germline. Trimming shortened V by 4 bases and J by 10 bases, and 20 bases separated the two germline ends. The CDR3 consists of 15 residues. Produced via immunoSEQ multiplex PCR; TCRdb's table is partial and in-frame only. The data hold around 78,000 clones, with around 90% observed a single time. The study's findings and limits: Donors skewed white British and female; clonal diversity was possibly underestimated.

Sequences were derived from peripheral blood, sampled 28 days after the second AZD1222 dose. V is TRBV10-3 and J is TRBJ2-1, with D perhaps matching TRBD1 (6 bases). The receptor was derived from an adult who received the AZD1222 COVID-19 vaccine. The CDR3 nucleotides read TGTGCCATCAGTGCAAAAGGGGGTTCGCCGGGGGAGCAGTTCTTC. As protein: CAISAKGGSPGEQFF.